These 3 T cell receptor beta chains came from one sample sequenced in a study of radiation and T cells in renal cell carcinoma. Time point specified: blood 2 weeks post-SBRT. The treatment denotes: 15 Gy SBRT to primary tumor, nephrectomy 4 weeks later. The data were produced by immunoSEQ multiplex PCR, yet TCRdb's version contains in-frame clones alone and is incomplete. The table lists just over 150,000 clones, roughly 90% of them singletons. The starting material was blood, obtained from a patient whose treatment included radiotherapy and nephrectomy. The receptor set was obtained from a woman aged 50 to 65 with renal cell carcinoma.

V usage is TRBV5-1 and J usage is TRBJ1-6; D is possibly TRBD1 (5 bases). This CDR3 is built from 15 residues. Trimming left V 0 bases short and J 10 bases short, with 14 bases between. Germline V gene sequence: CDR1 SGHRS, CDR2 YFSETQ. The CDR3 DNA reads as TGCGCCAGCAGCTTGGCGCTAGGGGAAGAGTCACCCCTCCACTTT. Protein: CASSLALGEESPLHF.

The CDR3 is CASSLDMEDTQYF. CDR3 coding DNA: TGTGCCAGCAGCTTAGACATGGAGGATACGCAGTATTTT. The chain employs TRBV11-3 and TRBJ2-3; no reliable D call. Germline V gives CDR1 SGHNT, CDR2 YENEEA. CDR3 length: 13 amino acids. The V end lost 0 bases, the J end lost 6 bases, and 7 bases lay between the germline ends.

The V and J genes are TRBV30 and TRBJ1-3; D is unresolved. This CDR3 comprises 16 residues. Trimming removed 0 bases at V and 0 bases at J, with 12 bases between. Germline V lookup: CDR1 GTSNPN, CDR2 SVGIG (reference sequence). The CDR3: CAWSVLGGHSGNTIYF. Here the CDR3 DNA reads TGTGCCTGGAGTGTACTGGGAGGGCACTCTGGAAACACCATATATTTT.